This TCR beta chain came from a study of early T cells in non-severe SARS-CoV-2 infection. The CDR3 length is 12 residues. Germline V lookup: CDR1 SGHTA, CDR2 FQGNSA. Trimming shortened V by 2 bases and J by 7 bases, and 6 bases separated the two germline ends. From the 5' RACE reads, TCRdb called clonotypes with MiXCR, one entry per CDR3 protein. The sample lists 48,000 or so distinct CDR3 sequences, about 6.2% occurring once. This clonotype was counted a few times. The receptor comes from an adult who was a healthcare worker with PCR-confirmed SARS-CoV-2 infection or an uninfected control (not recorded which). The input for sequencing was whole blood, taken at baseline. The chain has TRBV7-2 and TRBJ1-5; D gene uncertain. The CDR3 region is CASSLYRQPQHF. Here the CDR3 DNA reads TGTGCCAGCAGCTTATATCGGCAGCCCCAGCATTTT.